This entry lists 14 T cell receptor beta chains sequenced from one sample in a study of T cells in localized non-small cell lung cancer. Sequenced by immunoSEQ multiplex PCR; TCRdb stores in-frame clones only, minus some. The data show tens of thousands of clones, about 87% seen once. The source material was peripheral blood, sampled before any cancer treatment. The receptors originated from a man aged 35-75 years with stage I squamous cell lung carcinoma.

The chain joins TRBV5-6 to TRBJ2-7; D tentatively fits TRBD1 or TRBD2 (5 bases each). There are 13 residues in the CDR3. V lost 3 bases to trimming and J lost 4 bases, with 11 bases between them. Germline values: CDR1 SGHDT, CDR2 YYEEEE. CDR3 amino acids: CASSSGPRYEQYF. CDR3 sequence (DNA): TGTGCCAGCAGCTCGGGACCGAGGTACGAGCAGTACTTC.

The chain combines TRBV6-5 with TRBJ2-7; D is perhaps TRBD1 (5 bases). Germline V gene data show CDR1 as MNHEY and CDR2 as SVGAGI. Trimming took off 6 bases at V and 4 bases at J, with 16 bases between the two ends. This CDR3 contains 14 residues. CDR3 protein: CASRLQGNRYEQYF. The CDR3 bases are TGTGCCAGCAGGCTGCAGGGTAATAGGTACGAGCAGTACTTC.

The CDR3 is CASSGQGKTDTQYF. The CDR3 region has the DNA TGTGCCAGCAGTGGACAGGGAAAGACAGATACGCAGTATTTT. The V and J genes are TRBV6-4 and TRBJ2-3; 7 nucleotides match TRBD1. The CDR3 runs 14 residues. Germline V gives CDR1 MRHNA, CDR2 SNTAGT. V lost 4 bases and J lost 3; bases outside the gene matches: 4.

This chain joins TRBV18 and TRBJ1-5; 10 positions agree with TRBD1. The CDR3 is made up of 14 amino acids. V lost 4 bases, J lost 7 bases, and 4 bases stayed unmatched. Looked up from germline, CDR1 is KGHSH and CDR2 is LQKENI. DNA of the CDR3: TGTGCCAGCTCACGACAGGGGGCTGACCAGCCCCAGCATTTT. Translated: CASSRQGADQPQHF.

The chain combines TRBV5-1 with TRBJ2-7; D is possibly TRBD1 (6 bases). V lost 5 bases, J lost 5 bases, and 17 bases lay in between. The germline gives CDR1 SGHRS, CDR2 YFSETQ. The CDR3 is 14 residues long. The CDR3 spells CASRQQGPTNEQYF. CDR3 nucleotides: TGCGCCAGCAGACAACAGGGCCCCACTAACGAGCAGTACTTC.

V usage is TRBV29-1 and J usage is TRBJ2-6; unclear D gene. The length of the CDR3 is 12 residues. The V end was cut by 6 bases, the J end by 1 base, with 4 bases between. Germline lookup yields CDR1 SQVTM and CDR2 ANQGSEA. Here the CDR3 DNA reads TGCAGCGTCCAATCTGGGGCCAACGTCCTGACTTTC. Its protein is CSVQSGANVLTF.

The V call is TRBV15, the J call TRBJ1-5, with D possibly TRBD1 on 5 matching bases. The CDR3 extends over 16 amino acids. V lost 8 bases and J 5 bases, leaving 22 bases between the germline ends. The V gene's germline CDR1 is LNHNV and CDR2 YYDKDF (reference sequence). Here the CDR3 DNA reads TGTGCCACCGATAGAGTTGGGGGTATACGTTATCAGCCCCAGCATTTT. Its translation is CATDRVGGIRYQPQHF.

This chain connects TRBV7-3 to TRBJ1-1; 8 nucleotides agree with TRBD1. Germline lookup yields CDR1 SGHTA and CDR2 FQGTGA. This CDR3 contains 16 residues. After removal of 5 bases from V and 2 bases from J, the junction contained 10 bases not matched to a gene. CDR3 in DNA: TGTGCCAGCAGCCCAAAAGCAGGGGGCAGTAACACTGAAGCTTTCTTT. This codes for CASSPKAGGSNTEAFF.

The chain couples TRBV7-9 to TRBJ1-2; 7 bases agree with TRBD1. Germline V gene sequence: CDR1 SEHNR, CDR2 FQNEAQ (reference sequence). The CDR3 is 15 amino acids. Trimming took 5 bases from V and 7 from J; bases not matched to a gene: 13. In DNA, the CDR3 is TGTGCCAGCAGCCTAAAGACAGGGTTAACAGCTGGCTACACCTTC. Its protein product is CASSLKTGLTAGYTF.

This rearrangement joins TRBV5-6 to TRBJ2-1, with 13 bases aligning to TRBD2. The length of the CDR3 is 18 residues. V shed 4 bases, J shed 5 bases, and the junction held 12 bases outside the gene matches. Germline-derived CDR1 and CDR2 are SGHDT and YYEEEE. The CDR3 nucleotides read TGTGCCAGCAGCCGTACTAGCGGGGGGGATTATTTAGACAATGAGCAGTTCTTC. Its translation is CASSRTSGGDYLDNEQFF. The variable domain in full, completed from reference TRBV5-6 and TRBJ2-1, reads DAGVTQSPTHLIKTRGQQVTLRCSPKSGHDTVSWYQQALGQGPQFIFQYYEEEERQRGNFPDRFSGHQFPNYSSELNVNALLLGDSALYLCASSRTSGGDYLDNEQFFGPGTRLTVL.

The chain uses TRBV4-3 and TRBJ2-1, with 8 bases aligning to TRBD2. V shed 0 bases, J shed 4 bases, and the junction held 2 bases outside the gene matches. Germline CDR1 reads LGHNA; CDR2 reads YSLEER. CDR3 size: 15 residues. CDR3 coding DNA: TGCGCCAGCAGCCAAGAAAGCGGGGGTTACAATGAGCAGTTCTTC. Protein product: CASSQESGGYNEQFF.

The chain employs TRBV18 and TRBJ2-2, with D hard to call. CDR1 is KGHSH, CDR2 LQKENI, per germline. V gave up 5 bases and J gave up 0 bases, with 1 base separating them. CDR3 size: 12 residues. The CDR3 DNA sequence: TGTGCCAGCTCAACGAACACCGGGGAGCTGTTTTTT. Translation: CASSTNTGELFF.

The gene calls are TRBV11-2 and TRBJ2-5, with TRBD2 matching 8 bases. Germline V gene data show CDR1 as SGHAT and CDR2 as FQNNGV. With 5 bases clipped from V and 1 base from J, the junction kept 6 bases outside the gene matches. The CDR3 spans 15 residues. In DNA, the CDR3 is TGTGCCAGCAGCCTCCAGCTAGCGGGCCAAGAGACCCAGTACTTC. Its protein product is CASSLQLAGQETQYF.

This chain links TRBV5-5 with TRBJ1-3; perhaps TRBD1 as D (5 bases). Trimming removed 0 bases from V and 2 bases from J, with 15 bases in between. CDR1 is SGHKS, CDR2 YYEKEE, per germline (reference sequence). This CDR3 region has 17 residues. The CDR3 DNA follows: TGTGCCAGCAGCTTGGAGGTTCGGGGGAGGGCTGGAAACACCATATATTTT. Translating gives CASSLEVRGRAGNTIYF.